The rows below give T cell receptor beta chains drawn from one sample of a study of shared clonotypes between healthy human individuals. Method: immunoSEQ multiplex PCR; TCRdb's copy keeps in-frame clones and lacks some. Seen here are 950,000 to 1,300,000 clones, about 74% observed once, and the top ten hold roughly 1.5%. The sequenced material came from memory CD4+ T cells sorted from blood. These receptors were collected from a man aged 18 to 29 in good health. CDR3s include the opening cysteine and the closing phenylalanine or tryptophan. A D gene is named only where the DNA matches it firmly. Some rows have no size entry. The others give once, few or many, or a class for an expanded clone.

clone size,J gene,V gene,D gene,CDR3 protein,CDR3 DNA
many,TRBJ2-3,TRBV6-5,TRBD2,CARRLAGGPDTQYF,TGTGCCAGGAGACTAGCGGGAGGGCCAGATACGCAGTATTTT
.,TRBJ2-1,TRBV9,.,CASSVAGGANNEQFF,TGTGCCAGCAGCGTAGCTGGGGGGGCCAACAATGAGCAGTTCTTC
once,TRBJ2-6,TRBV30,.,CAWRKDSSGANVLTF,TGTGCCTGGAGGAAGGACAGCTCTGGGGCCAACGTCCTGACTTTC
.,TRBJ2-4,TRBV18,TRBD2,CASSPQQGLAQPLGNIQYF,TGTGCCAGCTCACCTCAACAGGGACTAGCGCAACCCCTGGGGAACATTCAGTACTTC
.,TRBJ1-1,TRBV25-1,.,CASSDYGLVTEAFF,TGTGCCAGCAGTGATTATGGCCTGGTCACTGAAGCTTTCTTT
.,TRBJ1-6,TRBV6-6,TRBD1,CASNLGRDRNNSPLHF,TGTGCCAGCAACCTAGGCCGGGACAGGAATAATTCACCCCTCCACTTT
.,TRBJ2-5,TRBV7-9,TRBD2,CASSPQGLADETQYF,TGTGCCAGCAGCCCCCAAGGACTAGCGGATGAGACCCAGTACTTC
once,TRBJ1-2,TRBV30,.,CAWSVSRGTGPLWAYGYTF,TGTGCCTGGAGTGTTTCTCGGGGCACAGGCCCTCTGTGGGCCTATGGCTACACCTTC
.,TRBJ2-5,TRBV6-5,.,CASSDTQETQYF,TGTGCCAGCAGTGACACTCAAGAGACCCAGTACTTC
many,TRBJ2-1,TRBV19,.,CASSINSDKEQFF,TGTGCCAGTAGTATTAATTCGGACAAGGAGCAGTTCTTC
.,TRBJ1-1,TRBV5-4,.,CASSLDLNGPTIGAFF,TGTGCCAGCAGCTTGGATTTAAACGGACCCACCATAGGAGCTTTCTTT